This TCR beta chain stems from a study of cytomegalovirus exposure and HLA in healthy donors. Germline CDR1 and CDR2: SNHLY and FYNNEI. This CDR3 is built from 12 residues. The V end lost 5 bases, the J end lost 6 bases, and 8 bases lay between the germline ends. The PCR used 60 Vbeta and 13 Jbeta primers. Here immunoSEQ multiplex PCR was the method, and the copy in TCRdb shows in-frame clones only, minus some. The data contain about 120,000 clones, over 60% of them singletons. The receptor comes from a woman between 40 and 55 years old in good health and CMV-seropositive. The V call is TRBV2, the J call TRBJ2-1, with D maybe TRBD2 (6 bases). Input material: PBMCs. The CDR3 sequence is CASSRDFNEQFF. CDR3 nucleotides: TGTGCCAGCAGTAGGGACTTCAATGAGCAGTTCTTC. Full variable domain (missing parts from reference TRBV2 and TRBJ2-1): EPEVTQTPSHQVTQMGQEVILRCVPISNHLYFYWYRQILGQKVEFLVSFYNNEISEKSEIFDDQFSVERPDGSNFTLKIRSTKLEDSAMYFCASSRDFNEQFFGPGTRLTVL.